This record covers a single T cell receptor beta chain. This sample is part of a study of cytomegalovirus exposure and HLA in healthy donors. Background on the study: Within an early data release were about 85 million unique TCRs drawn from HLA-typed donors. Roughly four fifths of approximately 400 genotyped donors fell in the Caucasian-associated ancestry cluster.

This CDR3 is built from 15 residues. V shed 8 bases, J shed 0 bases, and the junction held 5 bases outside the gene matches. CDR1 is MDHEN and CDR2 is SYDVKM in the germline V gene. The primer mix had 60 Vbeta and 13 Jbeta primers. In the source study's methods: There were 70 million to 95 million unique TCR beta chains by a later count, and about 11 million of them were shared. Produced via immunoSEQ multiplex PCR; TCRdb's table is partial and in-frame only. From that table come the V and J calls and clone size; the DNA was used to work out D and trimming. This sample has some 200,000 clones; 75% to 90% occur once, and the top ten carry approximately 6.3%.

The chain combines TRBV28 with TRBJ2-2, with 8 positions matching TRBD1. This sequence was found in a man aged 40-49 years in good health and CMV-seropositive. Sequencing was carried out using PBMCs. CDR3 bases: TGTGCCAGCGTAAGACAGGGGACGAACACCGGGGAGCTGTTTTTT. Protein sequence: CASVRQGTNTGELFF. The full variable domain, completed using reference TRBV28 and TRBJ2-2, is DVKVTQSSRYLVKRTGEKVFLECVQDMDHENMFWYRQDPGLGLRLIYFSYDVKMKEKGDIPEGYSVSREKKERFSLILESASTNQTSMYLCASVRQGTNTGELFFGEGSRLTVL.